The clone carrying this T cell receptor (beta chain) was picked up a small number of times. Its antigen is unknown. The data were obtained in a study of OX40 agonist ivuxolimab in advanced cancers. About the research overall: Dosing consisted of intravenous ivuxolimab at 0.01 to 10 mg/kg every 2 weeks. Patients in dose escalation had liver, melanoma, kidney or head and neck cancers.

Study-level findings and limits: Some nonresponders additionally presented with little normalized T-cell clonal expansion.

Germline values: CDR1 SGHDT, CDR2 YYEEEE. V gave up 4 bases and J gave up 0 bases, with 7 bases separating them. This CDR3 is built from 13 residues. This table comes from immunoSEQ multiplex PCR, and its TCRdb copy is limited to in-frame clones, with some not included. Found here are about 55,000 clones, approximately 91% of them singletons; the top ten hold more than 6.5%. Cycle 7 day 1, cycle 4 day 1, and baseline were the timepoints at which blood was sampled. This chain links TRBV5-6 with TRBJ1-1; D might be TRBD1 (5 bases). The input for sequencing was CD4+ or CD8+ T cells sorted from blood, taken in a trial of the OX40 agonist ivuxolimab. The receptor comes from an adult with an advanced solid tumor such as melanoma, head and neck, liver or kidney cancer. The CDR3 region is CASSMTVNTEAFF. DNA for the CDR3: TGTGCCAGCAGCATGACAGTGAACACTGAAGCTTTCTTT.